Each of the 21 T cell receptor beta chains below was sequenced from the same sample in a study of cytomegalovirus exposure and HLA in healthy donors. PCR used 60 Vbeta primers and 13 Jbeta primers. The repertoire was sequenced with immunoSEQ multiplex PCR; TCRdb's copy has only in-frame clones and lacks some. This table lists 130,000 or so clones. Sequenced input: PBMCs. All receptors come from a woman in her sixties in good health and CMV-seronegative.

The chain is built from TRBV19 and TRBJ2-5; the match to TRBD2 covers 8 bases. V lost 5 bases to trimming and J lost 2 bases; unmatched junction nucleotides: 4. This CDR3 spans 14 amino acids. Germline CDR1 and CDR2: LNHDA and SQIVND (reference sequence). CDR3 nucleotides: TGTGCCAGTAGTGGCGGGGGGACTCAAGAGACCCAGTACTTC. Protein: CASSGGGTQETQYF.

DNA of the CDR3: TGTGCCAGCAGCTTATCGAGCGGGGAGCTGTTTTTT. The encoded protein is CASSLSSGELFF. The chain has TRBV7-2 and TRBJ2-2; D not resolved. The germline V gene encodes CDR1 SGHTA and CDR2 FQGNSA. Deletions cut 2 bases from V and 7 bases from J, with 5 bases between. This CDR3 comprises 12 residues.

The genes are TRBV5-5 and TRBJ2-1, with D perhaps matching TRBD1 (6 bases). CDR3 length equals 15 residues. Trimming removed 4 bases from V and 0 bases from J, with 11 bases in between. Germline CDR1 is SGHKS and CDR2 is YYEKEE (reference sequence). This chain's CDR3 is CASSPGTNSYNEQFF. The CDR3 region has the DNA TGTGCCAGCAGCCCCGGGACAAACTCCTACAATGAGCAGTTCTTC.

The gene calls are TRBV9 and TRBJ2-7; 9 bases map to TRBD2. There are 15 residues in the CDR3. Trimming cost V 0 bases and J 5 bases; bases outside gene matches: 6. CDR1 is SGDLS, CDR2 YYNGEE, per germline. CDR3 loop: CASSVGLAGANEQYF. The CDR3, as DNA: TGTGCCAGCAGCGTAGGGTTAGCGGGAGCCAACGAGCAGTACTTC.

The CDR3 coding sequence is TGTGCCAGCAGTCCCTCAGGGATTTCAGGACCCTATAATTCACCCCTCCACTTT. Residues: CASSPSGISGPYNSPLHF. The V and J genes are TRBV27 and TRBJ1-6; maybe TRBD1 (5 bases). The CDR3 runs 18 residues. The V end was cut by 5 bases, the J end by 2 bases, with 19 bases between. CDR1 and CDR2 from the germline V gene are MNHEY and SMNVEV (reference sequence).

The chain combines TRBV6-1 with TRBJ1-4; TRBD1 matches at 9 bases. J was trimmed by 6 bases and V by 11 bases; bases with no gene match: 10. The CDR3 runs 14 residues. The V gene's germline CDR1 is MNHNS and CDR2 SASEGT. The DNA for the CDR3 is TGTGCCTGCTCCGCGACAGGGGGGGATGAAAAACTGTTTTTT. Protein product: CACSATGGDEKLFF.

The chain links TRBV21-1 to TRBJ2-7; the table assigns TRBD1, which was not confirmed against the DNA. TRBV21-1 is a known pseudogene. CDR3 length: 16 amino acids. CDR3 region: CASSTTADRESSEQYF. CDR3 in DNA: TGTGCCAGCAGCACGACCGCAGACAGGGAGTCCTCTGAGCAGTACTTC.

The genes are TRBV5-1 and TRBJ2-1; tentatively, D is TRBD1 (5 bases). The V end lost 0 bases, the J end lost 2 bases, and 21 bases lay between the germline ends. From germline, CDR1 is SGHRS and CDR2 YFSETQ. The CDR3 length is 19 residues. The CDR3 loop is CASSLVSKTGQGTYNEQFF. DNA for the CDR3: TGCGCCAGCAGCTTGGTTTCGAAGACCGGGCAGGGCACCTACAATGAGCAGTTCTTC.

CDR3 in amino acids: CASSPRGAIYGYTF. The CDR3 DNA reads as TGTGCCAGCAGTCCGCGTGGGGCGATCTATGGCTACACCTTC. J is TRBJ1-2 and V is TRBV28; perhaps TRBD1 as D (5 bases). The V and J ends lost 5 bases and 4 bases respectively, with 14 bases between them. CDR1 is MDHEN and CDR2 is SYDVKM in the germline V gene. The CDR3 spans 14 residues.

The chain uses TRBV6-1 and TRBJ1-6, with a weak D call TRBD1 (5 bases). Trimming removed 11 bases from V and 9 bases from J, with 23 bases in between. CDR1 and CDR2 from the germline V gene are MNHNS and SASEGT. The CDR3 is 15 residues long. The DNA for the CDR3 is TGTGCCCTACACCGTGAGGCAGGGAGGAGTTCACCCCTCCACTTT. Encoded protein: CALHREAGRSSPLHF.

V and J are TRBV2 and TRBJ2-1; 12 nucleotides line up with TRBD2. The germline gives CDR1 SNHLY, CDR2 FYNNEI. The CDR3 has 14 residues. The V gene end was trimmed by 7 bases and the J gene end by 4 bases; junction bases not matched to a gene: 2. CDR3 amino acids: CASTGTSGYNEQFF. The CDR3 bases are TGTGCCAGCACGGGGACTAGCGGGTACAATGAGCAGTTCTTC.

The V gene is TRBV29-1, the J gene TRBJ2-3; 11 bases agree with TRBD2. Trimming at V came to 3 bases and at J to 9 bases, leaving 11 bases not matched to a gene. The length of the CDR3 is 15 residues. Per germline, CDR1 SQVTM and CDR2 ANQGSEA. The CDR3 region has the DNA TGCAGCGTTGATTGGCTAGCGGGGGGCCCGTTCACGCAGTATTTT. Translating it yields CSVDWLAGGPFTQYF.

The rearrangement uses TRBV30 and TRBJ2-7; TRBD1 matches at 8 bases. V gave up 7 bases and J gave up 7 bases; unmatched junction bases: 9. Germline loops: CDR1 GTSNPN, CDR2 SVGIG (reference sequence). The CDR3 has 12 residues. CDR3 DNA sequence: TGTGCCTTGAGCAGGGGGCTGGGGGAGCAGTACTTC. Amino acid sequence: CALSRGLGEQYF.

This chain links TRBV5-1 with TRBJ2-5, with a possible D match to TRBD1 (6 bases). The CDR3 is 18 amino acids. Per the germline V gene, CDR1 is SGHRS and CDR2 is YFSETQ. Trimming took off 0 bases at V and 5 bases at J, with 23 bases between the two ends. CDR3 nucleotide sequence: TGCGCCAGCAGCTTGGGATCGACAGGACCTTGGCTAATGGAGACCCAGTACTTC. Translating gives CASSLGSTGPWLMETQYF.

The chain joins TRBV5-6 to TRBJ2-2; D not certain. This CDR3 is built from 12 residues. CDR1 SGHDT and CDR2 YYEEEE come from the germline V gene. With 5 bases removed from V and 5 bases from J, the gap between germline ends came to 7 bases. The CDR3 nucleotides read TGTGCCAGCAGTTCTCTTACCGGGGAGCTGTTTTTT. The encoded protein is CASSSLTGELFF.

The chain links TRBV5-1 to TRBJ2-3, with 8 bases fitting TRBD1. The germline V gene has CDR1 SGHRS and CDR2 YFSETQ. The CDR3 consists of 15 residues. Unmatched junction bases numbered 10, after V lost 4 bases and J lost 6 bases. CDR3: CASSVPGGGWDTQYF. CDR3 nucleotides: TGCGCCAGCAGCGTTCCAGGGGGCGGGTGGGATACGCAGTATTTT.

The CDR3 loop reads CASSLGNRGYEQYF. CDR3 in DNA: TGCGCCAGCAGCTTGGGTAACCGAGGGTACGAGCAGTACTTC. This chain links TRBV5-1 with TRBJ2-5; tentative D call: TRBD2 (5 bases). The J call is doubtful: the DNA matches TRBJ2-7 better. This CDR3 region has 14 residues. The germline V gene encodes CDR1 SGHRS and CDR2 YFSETQ.

The chain couples TRBV25-1 to TRBJ2-3, with D unclear. Germline CDR1 is MGHDK and CDR2 is SYGVNS. V shed 8 bases and J shed 0 bases, with 18 bases lying between them. The CDR3 sequence is 16 residues long. As DNA, the CDR3 is TGTGCCAGCCGACCAGGTGCAGGTTCTAGCACAGATACGCAGTATTTT. Translating it yields CASRPGAGSSTDTQYF.

For the CDR3, the DNA is TGTGCCAGCAGCTTAGGACGGGGACCCCCGGAGGGACAGCCCCAGCATTTT. Translation gives CASSLGRGPPEGQPQHF. V usage is TRBV7-9 and J usage is TRBJ1-5; D may be TRBD1 (5 bases). CDR3 length: 17 residues. V lost 1 base and J 7 bases, leaving 20 bases between the germline ends. From germline, CDR1 is SEHNR and CDR2 FQNEAQ (reference sequence).

The chain couples TRBV7-9 to TRBJ2-7, with D perhaps matching TRBD1 (5 bases). The CDR3 runs 14 residues. The V and J ends lost 2 bases and 5 bases respectively, with 13 bases between them. Germline lookup yields CDR1 SEHNR and CDR2 FQNEAQ (reference sequence). CDR3 sequence: CASSLPDIVHEQYF. The CDR3 nucleotides are TGTGCCAGCAGCTTACCGGACATAGTCCACGAGCAGTACTTC.

This chain links TRBV27 with TRBJ1-2; tentative D call: TRBD1 (5 bases). The CDR3 is 16 residues long. V lost 0 bases to trimming and J lost 7 bases, with 18 bases between them. Germline CDR1 and CDR2: MNHEY and SMNVEV (reference sequence). CDR3 in DNA: TGTGCCAGCAGTTTATCAGTGGAGGGGCATCCTTCTGGCTACACCTTC. This encodes CASSLSVEGHPSGYTF.